The rows below give T cell receptor beta chains drawn from one sample of a study of T-cell reconstitution after alpha-beta-depleted transplantation in children. MiXCR, run by TCRdb on the PCR reads, gives a single entry per CDR3 protein. Here the sample spans approximately 240,000 distinct CDR3 sequences, 8% to 10% being singletons. Sequenced here: PBMCs from the stem cell graft donor, sampled from the stem cell graft. The source of these receptors is a human donor who donated a stem cell graft to a child with acute lymphoblastic leukemia. CDR3s include the opening cysteine and the closing phenylalanine or tryptophan. The D gene is left open where the match is weak. The size entry is marked missing in some rows and otherwise reads once, few, many or a size class.

TRBD1	NA	TRBJ1-1	TRBV5-1	CASSLAKLRDRGTEAFF	TGCGCCAGCAGCCTCGCCAAATTACGGGACAGGGGAACTGAAGCTTTCTTT
TRBD1	NA	TRBJ1-1	TRBV12-3/TRBV12-4	CASNIHRGEAFF	TGTGCCAGCAACATTCACAGGGGTGAAGCTTTCTTT
NA	NA	TRBJ2-6	TRBV9	CASTKAQYPYSGANVLTF	TGTGCCAGCACCAAAGCGCAGTATCCTTACTCTGGGGCCAACGTCCTGACTTTC
TRBD2	few	TRBJ2-3	TRBV20-1	CSAGLAESTDTQYF	TGCAGTGCTGGACTAGCGGAGAGCACAGATACGCAGTATTTT
NA	few	TRBJ2-1	TRBV24-1	CATSDVSWGNEQFF	TGTGCCACCAGTGACGTCTCGTGGGGCAATGAGCAGTTCTTC
NA	NA	TRBJ1-4	TRBV7-6	CASSLGVATNEKLFF	TGTGCCAGCAGCTTAGGAGTTGCAACTAATGAAAAACTGTTTTTT
NA	many	TRBJ2-7	TRBV20-1	CSAIVQGSAYEQYF	TGCAGTGCTATAGTACAGGGTAGCGCCTACGAGCAGTACTTC
NA	few	TRBJ2-5	TRBV6-1	CASTQSQGTGETQYF	TGTGCCAGCACCCAATCTCAGGGTACGGGAGAGACCCAGTACTTC
NA	few	TRBJ2-2	TRBV6-5	CASKSSSAGELFF	TGTGCCAGCAAGTCCTCGAGCGCCGGGGAGCTGTTTTTT
NA	many	TRBJ1-2	TRBV4-3	CASSQVTSYGYTF	TGCGCCAGCAGCCAAGTTACCAGCTATGGCTACACCTTC
TRBD1	many	TRBJ1-5	TRBV10-3	CAISETQGIGQPQHF	TGTGCCATCAGTGAAACACAGGGGATAGGTCAGCCCCAGCATTTT
TRBD2	few	TRBJ2-5	TRBV27	CASSSAGLAGKETQYF	TGTGCCAGCAGTTCAGCAGGACTAGCGGGTAAAGAGACCCAGTACTTC
NA	many	TRBJ2-2	TRBV7-9	CASSFFRLSSVTGELFF	TGTGCCAGCAGCTTCTTCAGGTTGTCTAGCGTCACCGGGGAGCTGTTTTTT
NA	NA	TRBJ2-7	TRBV3-1	CASSQVHVLPSYEQYF	TGTGCCAGCAGCCAAGTCCACGTGCTGCCCTCCTACGAGCAGTACTTC
NA	few	TRBJ1-1	TRBV7-8	CASSLGQGGAEAFF	TGTGCCAGCAGCTTAGGCCAGGGAGGCGCTGAAGCTTTCTTT
TRBD1	NA	TRBJ1-2	TRBV18	CASSPWTGGANYGYTF	TGTGCCAGCTCACCATGGACAGGGGGCGCGAACTATGGCTACACCTTC
NA	NA	TRBJ1-1	TRBV6-5	CASSSQGLNTEAFF	TGTGCCAGCAGTTCCCAGGGTTTGAACACTGAAGCTTTCTTT
NA	many	TRBJ1-4	TRBV5-5	CASSLPGARNEKLFF	TGTGCCAGCAGCTTGCCGGGGGCGCGGAATGAAAAACTGTTTTTT
TRBD2	NA	TRBJ2-1	TRBV11-3	CASSHSSGGYYEQFF	TGTGCCAGCAGCCATTCTAGCGGGGGGTACTATGAGCAGTTCTTC
NA	NA	TRBJ2-5	TRBV25-1	CASSEEPGIETQYF	TGTGCCAGCAGTGAAGAACCGGGGATAGAGACCCAGTACTTC
NA	many	TRBJ1-3	TRBV6-5	CASSYDSYSGNTIYF	TGTGCCAGCAGTTACGACTCCTACTCTGGAAACACCATATATTTT
TRBD1	few	TRBJ1-1	TRBV5-1	CASSLGQDAEAFF	TGCGCCAGCAGCCTAGGACAGGATGCTGAAGCTTTCTTT
NA	few	TRBJ1-5	TRBV4-3	CASSQEVTGPNQPQHF	TGCGCCAGCAGCCAAGAAGTGACAGGCCCCAATCAGCCCCAGCATTTT
TRBD2	many	TRBJ2-5	TRBV11-2	CASSLWLAGGETQYF	TGTGCCAGCAGCTTATGGCTAGCGGGGGGAGAGACCCAGTACTTC
NA	many	TRBJ1-2	TRBV4-2	CASSQGTEEMNYGYTF	TGTGCCAGCAGCCAAGGGACGGAAGAAATGAACTATGGCTACACCTTC
NA	few	TRBJ1-2	TRBV12-3/TRBV12-4	CASSRDSPGPYGYTF	TGTGCCAGCAGCCGAGACAGTCCGGGGCCCTATGGCTACACCTTC
NA	many	TRBJ1-3	TRBV9	CASSVATGGNTIYF	TGTGCCAGCAGCGTAGCTACAGGGGGAAACACCATATATTTT
NA	NA	TRBJ1-1	TRBV5-1	CASSPVGENTEAFF	TGCGCCAGCAGCCCCGTGGGGGAAAACACTGAAGCTTTCTTT
NA	few	TRBJ1-1	TRBV3-1	CASSYRQVAEAFF	TGTGCCAGCAGCTACAGACAAGTCGCTGAAGCTTTCTTT
NA	few	TRBJ1-1	TRBV10-3	CAISEVGASEAFF	TGTGCCATCAGTGAGGTGGGGGCGTCTGAAGCTTTCTTT
NA	many	TRBJ2-3	TRBV20-1	CSARDTRGDGTQYF	TGCAGTGCTAGAGATACCAGGGGGGATGGAACGCAGTATTTT
NA	NA	TRBJ1-2	TRBV5-1	CASSLANNALYGYTF	TGCGCCAGCAGCTTGGCAAATAATGCCTTATATGGCTACACCTTC
TRBD1	many	TRBJ1-5	TRBV10-2	CASSETGGRGQPQHF	TGCGCCAGCAGTGAGACAGGGGGAAGGGGGCAGCCCCAGCATTTT
TRBD1	NA	TRBJ2-7	TRBV7-9	CASSFDGQGRYEQYF	TGTGCCAGCAGCTTTGATGGACAGGGAAGGTACGAGCAGTACTTC
NA	few	TRBJ1-5	TRBV7-2	CASSLVAGSNQPQHF	TGTGCCAGCAGCTTAGTCGCGGGGAGCAATCAGCCCCAGCATTTT
NA	many	TRBJ2-3	TRBV7-9	CASSFGTATDTQYF	TGTGCCAGCAGCTTTGGGACTGCCACAGATACGCAGTATTTT
TRBD1	NA	TRBJ2-7	TRBV6-4	CASRRPDRGHEQYF	TGTGCCAGCAGGCGCCCCGACAGGGGCCACGAGCAGTACTTC
NA	many	TRBJ1-3	TRBV20-1	CSAAGVGSGNTIYF	TGCAGCGCCGCGGGGGTTGGCTCTGGAAACACCATATATTTT
TRBD2	many	TRBJ2-1	TRBV24-1	CATSDLGTSGGLSYNEQFF	TGTGCCACCAGTGATTTGGGGACTAGCGGGGGTCTCTCCTACAATGAGCAGTTCTTC
TRBD1	NA	TRBJ2-7	TRBV20-1	CSARSRGMPVPYEQYF	TGCAGTGCTAGATCCAGGGGGATGCCGGTACCCTACGAGCAGTACTTC
TRBD2	NA	TRBJ2-2	TRBV12-3/TRBV12-4	CASSPWTSGGHTGELFF	TGTGCCAGCAGTCCGTGGACTAGCGGGGGGCATACCGGGGAGCTGTTTTTT
NA	few	TRBJ2-2	TRBV12-3/TRBV12-4	CASSFVSNTGELFF	TGTGCCAGCAGTTTTGTCTCGAACACCGGGGAGCTGTTTTTT
NA	few	TRBJ1-5	TRBV18	CASSPNREIGNQPQHF	TGTGCCAGCTCACCGAACAGGGAGATTGGAAATCAGCCCCAGCATTTT